What follows are 20 T cell receptor beta chains derived from one specimen sequenced in a study of cytomegalovirus exposure and HLA in healthy donors. Amplification used 60 Vbeta primers and 13 Jbeta primers. Clones were sequenced by immunoSEQ multiplex PCR, and TCRdb holds only the in-frame ones, with some missing. This sample yields 85,000 to 100,000 clones, of which around four fifths are seen a single time; under 4% belongs to the top ten. Input material: PBMCs. Every receptor here comes from a female donor in good health and CMV-seropositive.

CDR3 in DNA: TGTGCCAGTAGTATAGGTCCGGGAGACTCCTACGAGCAGTACTTC. Translating gives CASSIGPGDSYEQYF. The J gene is TRBJ2-7, the V gene TRBV19; D may be TRBD2 (6 bases). Between the trimmed V and J ends, which lost 1 base and 0 bases, there was a span of 10 bases. The CDR3 has 15 amino acids. Germline assignment: CDR1 LNHDA and CDR2 SQIVND (reference sequence).

The chain couples TRBV6-1 to TRBJ1-5; D is perhaps TRBD1 (5 bases). The CDR3 length is 15 residues. Deletions cut 8 bases from V and 0 bases from J, with 14 bases between. Germline V lookup: CDR1 MNHNS, CDR2 SASEGT. The CDR3 DNA follows: TGTGCCAGCTTCCGCTCGGGGGGTAGCAATCAGCCCCAGCATTTT. Protein: CASFRSGGSNQPQHF.

The chain employs TRBV5-6 and TRBJ1-5; D may be TRBD1 (5 bases). Germline loops: CDR1 SGHDT, CDR2 YYEEEE. V was shortened by 1 base and J by 1 base, with 6 bases between the two germline ends. The CDR3 length is 14 residues. CDR3 protein: CASSLRGSNQPQHF. For the CDR3, the DNA is TGTGCCAGCAGCTTGCGGGGGAGCAATCAGCCCCAGCATTTT.

The rearrangement links TRBV4-1 to TRBJ2-5; 14 positions agree with TRBD2. The V gene's germline CDR1 is MGHRA and CDR2 YSYEKL. The CDR3 runs to 17 residues. Unmatched junction bases numbered 11, after V lost 8 bases and J lost 3 bases. The CDR3 sequence: CASRPRPGLAGEETQYF. Here the CDR3 DNA reads TGCGCCAGCCGCCCCAGACCGGGACTAGCGGGGGAAGAGACCCAGTACTTC.

CDR3 nucleotides: TGTGCCAGCAGCCTCTGGAGGGACGGGGAGAATGGTGAGCAGTTCTTC. It translates to CASSLWRDGENGEQFF. The chain couples TRBV28 to TRBJ2-1; the D gene is possibly TRBD2 (6 bases). CDR1 is MDHEN and CDR2 is SYDVKM in the germline V gene. The CDR3 loop spans 16 amino acids. Trimming stripped 6 bases from V and 9 bases from J, with 24 bases between.

In its sample, this clone was seen once. The chain recombines TRBV19 with TRBJ2-7, with 7 bases matching TRBD1. Germline CDR1 is LNHDA and CDR2 is SQIVND (reference sequence). The CDR3 contains 15 residues. With V trimmed by 3 bases and J by 5 bases, 10 bases remained unmatched. The CDR3 protein is CASSITRDSLDEQYF. CDR3 in DNA: TGTGCCAGTAGTATTACAAGGGACAGTTTGGACGAGCAGTACTTC.

The rearrangement joins TRBV28 to TRBJ1-4; no firm D call. Trimming removed 6 bases from V and 0 bases from J, with 8 bases in between. Looked up from germline, CDR1 is MDHEN and CDR2 is SYDVKM. CDR3 length: 14 amino acids. The CDR3: CASRPGSTNEKLFF. CDR3 nucleotide sequence: TGTGCCAGCAGGCCGGGATCAACTAATGAAAAACTGTTTTTT.

The chain is built from TRBV2 and TRBJ1-3; unclear D gene. CDR3 length equals 14 residues. Looked up from germline, CDR1 is SNHLY and CDR2 is FYNNEI. V lost 7 bases and J 4 bases, leaving 14 bases between the germline ends. This chain's CDR3 is CASTEDVGGNTIYF. CDR3 DNA: TGTGCCAGCACCGAGGATGTCGGCGGAAACACCATATATTTT.

V is TRBV19 and J is TRBJ2-1; D gene unclear. The ends were cut back, 2 bases at V and 5 bases at J, with 16 bases in the middle. This CDR3 comprises 16 residues. Germline CDR1 LNHDA, CDR2 SQIVND (reference sequence). The CDR3 DNA reads TGTGCCAGTAGTATAAACCGCGCGGTCTGGGACAATGAGCAGTTCTTC. It yields the protein CASSINRAVWDNEQFF.

The sample holds a few counts of this clone. The gene calls are TRBV19 and TRBJ1-4, with TRBD1 as a possible D gene (5 bases). Germline V lookup: CDR1 LNHDA, CDR2 SQIVND (reference sequence). The CDR3 contains 14 residues. The V gene lost 5 bases and the J gene lost 1 base, with 8 bases spanning the gap. CDR3 in DNA: TGTGCCAGTAGTGGAGACAGAACTAATGAAAAACTGTTTTTT. As protein: CASSGDRTNEKLFF.

V and J are TRBV13 and TRBJ2-7; 7 bases are a match to TRBD1. In germline, CDR1 is PRHDT, CDR2 FYEKMQ (reference sequence). V was pared by 0 bases and J by 4 bases, with 3 bases of the junction left unmatched. The CDR3 has 14 amino acids. This CDR3 is CASSLGRQGYEQYF. Here the CDR3 DNA reads TGTGCCAGCAGCTTAGGCCGACAGGGTTACGAGCAGTACTTC.

The chain's CDR3 is CASSLEEADITNEKLFF. The CDR3 coding sequence is TGCGCCAGCAGCTTGGAGGAGGCCGACATCACTAATGAAAAACTGTTTTTT. The V call is TRBV5-1, the J call TRBJ1-4; no definite D call. Trimming left V 0 bases short and J 2 bases short, with 14 bases between. The CDR3 sequence is 17 residues long. Germline CDR1 and CDR2: SGHRS and YFSETQ.

The chain employs TRBV6-1 and TRBJ1-1, with D unresolved. Germline CDR1 is MNHNS and CDR2 is SASEGT. The CDR3 runs to 15 residues. Between the trimmed V and J ends, which lost 8 bases and 2 bases, there was a span of 18 bases. The CDR3 DNA is TGTGCCAGCCGGGAGGGATCCTTTCCCAACACTGAAGCTTTCTTT. Its translation is CASREGSFPNTEAFF.

The genes are TRBV7-6 and TRBJ1-2; 7 nucleotides line up with TRBD1. This CDR3 has 16 residues. Germline V gene data show CDR1 as SGHVS and CDR2 as FNYEAQ. J lost 0 bases, V lost 5 bases, and 9 bases had no gene match. Here the CDR3 DNA reads TGTGCCAGCAGCCCCCCCCTGGGACAGCCTAACTATGGCTACACCTTC. This sequence encodes CASSPPLGQPNYGYTF.

This chain links TRBV7-3 with TRBJ2-1; TRBD1 agrees at 7 bases. The CDR3 length is 15 residues. The V and J ends lost 1 base and 3 bases, in that order; junction bases with no gene match: 3. The germline V gene encodes CDR1 SGHTA and CDR2 FQGTGA. The chain's CDR3 is CASSLMTGYYNEQFF. In DNA form, the CDR3 reads TGTGCCAGCAGCTTAATGACAGGGTACTACAATGAGCAGTTCTTC.

The chain uses TRBV6-1 and TRBJ1-1, with D unclear. The ends were cut back, 3 bases at V and 1 base at J, with 9 bases in the middle. The CDR3 totals 14 residues. From germline, CDR1 is MNHNS and CDR2 SASEGT. The CDR3 nucleotides are TGTGCCAGCAGTGAGGGCACGCGGAACACTGAAGCTTTCTTT. Protein: CASSEGTRNTEAFF.

The V call is TRBV7-9, the J call TRBJ1-4; no clear D. V was clipped by 6 bases and J by 0 bases, with 8 bases between them. This CDR3 spans 14 amino acids. CDR1 and CDR2 (germline): SEHNR, FQNEAQ (reference sequence). The CDR3 spells CASSPVATNEKLFF. CDR3 nucleotides: TGTGCCAGCAGTCCAGTCGCAACTAATGAAAAACTGTTTTTT.

This chain joins TRBV5-1 and TRBJ2-7; 10 positions match TRBD2. Germline values: CDR1 SGHRS, CDR2 YFSETQ. This CDR3 comprises 15 residues. The trim removed 2 bases at V and 2 bases at J, leaving 4 bases unmatched. CDR3 region: CASSFGLADPYEQYF. CDR3 bases: TGCGCCAGCAGCTTCGGACTAGCGGACCCCTACGAGCAGTACTTC.

This chain uses TRBV28 with TRBJ2-1, with TRBD1 matching 9 bases. Germline CDR1 and CDR2: MDHEN and SYDVKM. CDR3 length equals 15 residues. V was clipped by 6 bases and J by 9 bases; unmatched bases: 12. In DNA, the CDR3 is TGTGCCAGCAGGGAGCCGGGACAGGGAAGGAGTGAGCAGTTCTTC. Its protein product is CASREPGQGRSEQFF.

The V gene is TRBV6-5, the J gene TRBJ2-2; 7 nucleotides align to TRBD1. V was pared by 6 bases and J by 5 bases, with 6 bases of the junction left unmatched. The length of the CDR3 is 14 residues. Germline CDR1 MNHEY, CDR2 SVGAGI. The CDR3 loop is CASRRQGFTGELFF. The CDR3 nucleotides are TGTGCCAGCAGACGACAGGGTTTTACCGGGGAGCTGTTTTTT.